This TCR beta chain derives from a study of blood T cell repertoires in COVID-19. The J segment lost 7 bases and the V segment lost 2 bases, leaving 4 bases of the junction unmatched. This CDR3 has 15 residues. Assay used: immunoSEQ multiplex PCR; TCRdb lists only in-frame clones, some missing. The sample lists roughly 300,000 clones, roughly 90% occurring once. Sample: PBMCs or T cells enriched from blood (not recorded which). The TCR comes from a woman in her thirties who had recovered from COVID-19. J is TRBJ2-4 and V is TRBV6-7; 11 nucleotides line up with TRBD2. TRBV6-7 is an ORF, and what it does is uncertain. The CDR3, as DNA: TGTGCCAGCAGTTACGGGGCTAGCGGGGGGAACATTCAGTACTTC. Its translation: CASSYGASGGNIQYF.